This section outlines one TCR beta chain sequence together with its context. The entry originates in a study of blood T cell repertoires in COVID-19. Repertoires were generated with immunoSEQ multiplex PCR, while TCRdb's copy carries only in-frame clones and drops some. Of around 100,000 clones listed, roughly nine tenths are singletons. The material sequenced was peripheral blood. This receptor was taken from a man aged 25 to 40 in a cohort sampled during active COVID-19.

The CDR3 here is CASSQEGSPRGLFSPLHF. CDR3 bases: TGCGCCAGCAGCCAAGAGGGCAGCCCAAGGGGCCTTTTTTCACCCCTCCACTTT. This chain joins TRBV4-1 and TRBJ1-6, with D tentatively TRBD1 (5 bases). Trimming shortened V by 0 bases and J by 9 bases, and 21 bases separated the two germline ends. CDR1 MGHRA and CDR2 YSYEKL come from the germline V gene. The CDR3 consists of 18 residues.